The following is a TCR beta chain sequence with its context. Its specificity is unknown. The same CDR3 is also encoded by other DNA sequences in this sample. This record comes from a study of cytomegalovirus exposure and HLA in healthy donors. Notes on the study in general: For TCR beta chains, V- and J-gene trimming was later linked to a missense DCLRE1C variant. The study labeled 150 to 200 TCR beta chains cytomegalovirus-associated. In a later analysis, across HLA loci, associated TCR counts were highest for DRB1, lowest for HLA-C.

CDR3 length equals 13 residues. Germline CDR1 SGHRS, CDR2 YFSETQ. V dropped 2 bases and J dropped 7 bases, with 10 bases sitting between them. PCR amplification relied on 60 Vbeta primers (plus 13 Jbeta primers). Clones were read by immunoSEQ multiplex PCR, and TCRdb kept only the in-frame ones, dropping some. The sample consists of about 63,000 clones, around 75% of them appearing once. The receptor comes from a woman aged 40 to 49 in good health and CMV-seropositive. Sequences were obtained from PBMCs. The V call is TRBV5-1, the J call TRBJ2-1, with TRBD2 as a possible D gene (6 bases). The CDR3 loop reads CASSLGGVNEQFF. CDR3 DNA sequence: TGCGCCAGCAGCTTAGGAGGGGTTAATGAGCAGTTCTTC.